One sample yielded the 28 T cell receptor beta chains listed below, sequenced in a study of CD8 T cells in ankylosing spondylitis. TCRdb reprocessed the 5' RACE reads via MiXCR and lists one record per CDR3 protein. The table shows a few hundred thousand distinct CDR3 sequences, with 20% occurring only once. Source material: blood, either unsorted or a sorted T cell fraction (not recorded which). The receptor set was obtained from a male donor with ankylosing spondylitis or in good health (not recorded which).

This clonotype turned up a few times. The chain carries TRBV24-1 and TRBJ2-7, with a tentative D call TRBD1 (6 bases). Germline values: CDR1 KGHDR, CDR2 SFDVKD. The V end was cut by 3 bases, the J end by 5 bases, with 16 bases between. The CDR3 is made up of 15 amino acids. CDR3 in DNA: TGTGCCACCAGTGATAACCGGGACACCGGGAACGAGCAGTACTTC. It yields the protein CATSDNRDTGNEQYF.

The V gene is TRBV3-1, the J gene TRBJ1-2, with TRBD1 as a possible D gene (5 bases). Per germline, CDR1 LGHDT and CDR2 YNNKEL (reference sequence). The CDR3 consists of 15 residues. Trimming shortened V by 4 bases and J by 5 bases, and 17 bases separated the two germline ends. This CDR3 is CASSPRAGYPYGYTF. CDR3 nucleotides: TGTGCCAGCAGCCCCCGCGCAGGGTATCCTTATGGCTACACCTTC.

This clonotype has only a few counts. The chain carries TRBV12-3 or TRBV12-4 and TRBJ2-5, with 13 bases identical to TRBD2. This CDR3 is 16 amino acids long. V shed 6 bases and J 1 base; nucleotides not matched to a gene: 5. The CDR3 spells CASRRGTSGAQETQYF. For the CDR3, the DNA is TGTGCCAGCAGACGCGGGACTAGCGGGGCCCAAGAGACCCAGTACTTC.

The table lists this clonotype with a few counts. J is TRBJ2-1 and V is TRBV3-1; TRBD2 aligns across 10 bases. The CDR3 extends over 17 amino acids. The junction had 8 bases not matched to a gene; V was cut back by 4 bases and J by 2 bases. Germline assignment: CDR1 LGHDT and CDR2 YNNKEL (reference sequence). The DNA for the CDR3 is TGTGCCAGCAGCCCAGCGGGGGGGGCCCTTCCCTACAATGAGCAGTTCTTC. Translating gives CASSPAGGALPYNEQFF.

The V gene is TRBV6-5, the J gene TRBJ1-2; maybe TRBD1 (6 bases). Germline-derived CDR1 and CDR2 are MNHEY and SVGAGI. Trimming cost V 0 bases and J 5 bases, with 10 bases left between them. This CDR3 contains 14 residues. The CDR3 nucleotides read TGTGCCAGCAGTTACTCGGGGGCCGGTTATGGCTACACCTTC. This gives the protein CASSYSGAGYGYTF.

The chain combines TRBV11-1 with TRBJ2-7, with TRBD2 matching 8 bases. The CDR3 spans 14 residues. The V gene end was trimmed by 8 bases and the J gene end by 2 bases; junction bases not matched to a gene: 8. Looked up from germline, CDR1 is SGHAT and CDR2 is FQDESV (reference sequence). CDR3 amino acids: CASPQREGTYEQYF. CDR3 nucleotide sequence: TGTGCCAGCCCCCAACGGGAGGGCACCTACGAGCAGTACTTC.

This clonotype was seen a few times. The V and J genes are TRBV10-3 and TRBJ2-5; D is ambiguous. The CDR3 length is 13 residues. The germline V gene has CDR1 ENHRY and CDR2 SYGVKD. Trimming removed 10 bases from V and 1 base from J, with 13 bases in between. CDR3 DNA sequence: TGTGCCACCTCTAGGGCCGTCCAAGAGACCCAGTACTTC. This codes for CATSRAVQETQYF.

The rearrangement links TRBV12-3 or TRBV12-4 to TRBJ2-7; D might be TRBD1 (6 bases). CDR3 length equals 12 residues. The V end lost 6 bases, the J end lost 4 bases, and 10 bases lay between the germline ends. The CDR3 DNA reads TGTGCCAGCAGGACTCAGGGGTACGAGCAGTACTTC. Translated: CASRTQGYEQYF.

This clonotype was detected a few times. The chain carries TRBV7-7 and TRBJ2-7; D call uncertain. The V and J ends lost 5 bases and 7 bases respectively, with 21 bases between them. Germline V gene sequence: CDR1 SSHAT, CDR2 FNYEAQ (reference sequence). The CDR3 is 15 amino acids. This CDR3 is CASSPRPPPPQEQYF. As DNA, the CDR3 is TGTGCCAGCAGCCCCCGTCCCCCACCCCCTCAAGAGCAGTACTTC.

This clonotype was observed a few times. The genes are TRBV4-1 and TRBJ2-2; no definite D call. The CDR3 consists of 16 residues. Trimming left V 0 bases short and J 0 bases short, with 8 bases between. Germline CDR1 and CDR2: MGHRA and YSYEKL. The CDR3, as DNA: TGCGCCAGCAGCCAAGACAGCTTCCCGAACACCGGGGAGCTGTTTTTT. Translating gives CASSQDSFPNTGELFF.

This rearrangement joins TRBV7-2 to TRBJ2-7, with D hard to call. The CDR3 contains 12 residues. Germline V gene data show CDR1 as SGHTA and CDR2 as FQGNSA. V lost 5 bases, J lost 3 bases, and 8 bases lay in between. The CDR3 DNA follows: TGTGCCAGCAGCCAAGGCCACTACGAGCAGTACTTC. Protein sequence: CASSQGHYEQYF.

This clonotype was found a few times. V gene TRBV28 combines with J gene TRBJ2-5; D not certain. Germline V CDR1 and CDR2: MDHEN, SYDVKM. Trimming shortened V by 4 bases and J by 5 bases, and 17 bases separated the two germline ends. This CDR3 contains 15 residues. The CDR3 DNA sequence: TGTGCCAGCAGTTACCAGACCGGGCTGGGCGAGACCCAGTACTTC. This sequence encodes CASSYQTGLGETQYF.

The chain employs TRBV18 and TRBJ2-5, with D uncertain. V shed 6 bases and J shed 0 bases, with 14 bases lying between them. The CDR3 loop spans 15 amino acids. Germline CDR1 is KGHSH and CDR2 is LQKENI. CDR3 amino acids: CASSPRRQYQETQYF. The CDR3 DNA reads TGTGCCAGCTCCCCGAGGCGCCAGTACCAAGAGACCCAGTACTTC.

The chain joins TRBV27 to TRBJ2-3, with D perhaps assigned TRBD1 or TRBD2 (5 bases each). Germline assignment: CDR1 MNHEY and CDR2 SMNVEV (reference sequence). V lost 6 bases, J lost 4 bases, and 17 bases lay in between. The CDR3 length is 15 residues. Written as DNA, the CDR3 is TGTGCCAGCAGAGAGACGGGGCAGGGCGCAGATACGCAGTATTTT. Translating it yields CASRETGQGADTQYF.

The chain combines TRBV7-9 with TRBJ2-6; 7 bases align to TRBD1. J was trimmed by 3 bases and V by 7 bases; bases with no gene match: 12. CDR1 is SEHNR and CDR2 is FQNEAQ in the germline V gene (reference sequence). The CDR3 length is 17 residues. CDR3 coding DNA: TGTGCCAGCAACACAGGGGCATCGAGTAATGGGGCCAACGTCCTGACTTTC. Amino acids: CASNTGASSNGANVLTF.

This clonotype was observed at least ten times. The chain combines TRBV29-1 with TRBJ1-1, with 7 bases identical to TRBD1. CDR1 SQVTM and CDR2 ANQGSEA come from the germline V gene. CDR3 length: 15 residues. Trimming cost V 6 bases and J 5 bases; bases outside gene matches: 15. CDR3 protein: CSVNGGTETGTEAFF. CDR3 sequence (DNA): TGCAGCGTCAACGGGGGGACAGAAACGGGGACTGAAGCTTTCTTT.

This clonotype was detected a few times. Here the CDR3 DNA reads TGTGCCAGCAGCTTCGGACTAGCGGATTACAATGAGCAGTTCTTC. Translated: CASSFGLADYNEQFF. V gene TRBV11-2 combines with J gene TRBJ2-1; TRBD2 aligns across 10 bases. Germline CDR1 is SGHAT and CDR2 is FQNNGV. CDR3 length: 15 residues. V shed 3 bases, J shed 4 bases, and the junction held 3 bases outside the gene matches. Supplemented by reference TRBV11-2 and TRBJ2-1, the full variable domain reads EAGVAQSPRYKIIEKRQSVAFWCNPISGHATLYWYQQILGQGPKLLIQFQNNGVVDDSQLPKDRFSAERLKGVDSTLKIQPAKLEDSAVYLCASSFGLADYNEQFFGPGTRLTVL.

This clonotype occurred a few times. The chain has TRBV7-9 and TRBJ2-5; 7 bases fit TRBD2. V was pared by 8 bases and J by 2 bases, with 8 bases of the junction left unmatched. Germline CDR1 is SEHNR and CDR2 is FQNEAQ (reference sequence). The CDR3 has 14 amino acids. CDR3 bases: TGTGCCAGCGGTGTAGGGAGGGAACAAGAGACCCAGTACTTC. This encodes CASGVGREQETQYF.

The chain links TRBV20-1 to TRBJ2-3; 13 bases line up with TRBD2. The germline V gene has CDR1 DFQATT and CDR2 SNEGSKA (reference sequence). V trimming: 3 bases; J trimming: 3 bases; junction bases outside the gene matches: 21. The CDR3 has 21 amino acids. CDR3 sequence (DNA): TGCAGTGCTAGCTACTCCGGGACTAGCGGGGCCCCCCAACACCTAACAGATACGCAGTATTTT. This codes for CSASYSGTSGAPQHLTDTQYF.

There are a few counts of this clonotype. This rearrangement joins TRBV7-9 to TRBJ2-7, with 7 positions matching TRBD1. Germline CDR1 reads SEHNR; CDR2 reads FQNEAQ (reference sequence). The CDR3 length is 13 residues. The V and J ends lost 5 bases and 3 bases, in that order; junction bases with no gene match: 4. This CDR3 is CASSTRQGYEQYF. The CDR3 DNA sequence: TGTGCCAGCAGCACACGACAGGGCTACGAGCAGTACTTC.

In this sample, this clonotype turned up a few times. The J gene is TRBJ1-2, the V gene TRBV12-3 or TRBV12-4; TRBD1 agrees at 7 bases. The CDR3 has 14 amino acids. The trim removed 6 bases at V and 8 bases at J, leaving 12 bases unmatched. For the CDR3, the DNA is TGTGCCAGCAGCCCCATAGACAGGGAAGGCGGCTACACCTTC. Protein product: CASSPIDREGGYTF.

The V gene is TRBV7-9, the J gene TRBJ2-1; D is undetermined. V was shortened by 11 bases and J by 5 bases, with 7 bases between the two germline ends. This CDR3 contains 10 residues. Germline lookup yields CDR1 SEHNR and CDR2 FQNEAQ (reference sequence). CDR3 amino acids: CALEDNEQFF. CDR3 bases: TGTGCCCTAGAGGACAATGAGCAGTTCTTC.

The CDR3 bases are TGTGCCAGCAGCCCTACGGGACGACTGGGGAACACTGAAGCTTTCTTT. Amino acid sequence: CASSPTGRLGNTEAFF. The J gene is TRBJ1-1, the V gene TRBV7-9; possible D gene TRBD1, 5 bases. The CDR3 has 16 amino acids. Trimming removed 5 bases from V and 1 base from J, with 17 bases in between. Germline loops: CDR1 SEHNR, CDR2 FQNEAQ (reference sequence).

The chain's CDR3 is CASASRVGGSYEQYF. CDR3 nucleotide sequence: TGTGCCAGCGCTTCCAGGGTCGGGGGCTCCTACGAGCAGTACTTC. The chain uses TRBV6-1 and TRBJ2-7; perhaps TRBD2 as D (6 bases). The V gene lost 8 bases and the J gene lost 0 bases, with 17 bases spanning the gap. The CDR3 contains 15 residues. Germline assignment: CDR1 MNHNS and CDR2 SASEGT.

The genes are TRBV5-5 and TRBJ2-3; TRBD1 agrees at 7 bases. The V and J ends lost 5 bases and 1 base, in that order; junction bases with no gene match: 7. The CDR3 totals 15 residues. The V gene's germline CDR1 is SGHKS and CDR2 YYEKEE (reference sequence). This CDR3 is CASSRRGLRTDTQYF. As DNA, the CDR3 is TGTGCCAGCAGTCGAAGGGGGCTTCGCACAGATACGCAGTATTTT. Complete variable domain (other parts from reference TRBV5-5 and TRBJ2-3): DAGVTQSPTHLIKTRGQQVTLRCSPISGHKSVSWYQQVLGQGPQFIFQYYEKEERGRGNFPDRFSARQFPNYSSELNVNALLLGDSALYLCASSRRGLRTDTQYFGPGTRLTVL.

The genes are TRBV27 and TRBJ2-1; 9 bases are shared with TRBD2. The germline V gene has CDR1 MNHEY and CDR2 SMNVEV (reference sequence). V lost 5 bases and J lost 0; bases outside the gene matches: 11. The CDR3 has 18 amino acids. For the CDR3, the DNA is TGTGCCAGCAGTCCCCAACTGACTAGCGGCAGCTCCTACAATGAGCAGTTCTTC. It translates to CASSPQLTSGSSYNEQFF.

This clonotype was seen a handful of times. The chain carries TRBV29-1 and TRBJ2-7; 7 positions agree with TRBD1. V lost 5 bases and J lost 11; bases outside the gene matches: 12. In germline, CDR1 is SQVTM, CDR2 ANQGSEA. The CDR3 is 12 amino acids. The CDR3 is CSVNPGTDREYF. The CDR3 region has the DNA TGCAGCGTTAACCCCGGGACAGATAGGGAGTACTTC.

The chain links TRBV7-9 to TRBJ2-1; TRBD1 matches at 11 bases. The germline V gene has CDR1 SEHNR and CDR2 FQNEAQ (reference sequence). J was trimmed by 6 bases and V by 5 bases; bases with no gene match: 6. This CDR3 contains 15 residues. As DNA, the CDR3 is TGTGCCAGCAGCCCTAGGACAGGGGGCCCCAATGAGCAGTTCTTC. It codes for CASSPRTGGPNEQFF.